Listed here is a single T cell receptor beta chain. Its antigen has not been determined. The input lacks base qualities; no much larger clone sits a single base away. The intended sense of this specimen's time point label: persistent/refractory GD, antithyroid drugs over 5 years with positive TRAb. For both TCR sequencing and RNA sequencing, RNA was extracted from PBMCs in TRIzol. The diagnosis of Graves' disease was made according to American Thyroid Association guidelines. Recruitment of patients was carried out at an endocrinology department in Xi'an, China. From each patient, approximately 9.9 milliliters of peripheral blood was collected into an EDTA anticoagulant tube. PBMCs were isolated by Ficoll Paque Plus density gradient separation without further T cell sorting. RNA quality was checked with an Agilent 2100 Bioanalyzer and agarose gel, and concentration with a NanoDrop 2000. The data belong to a study of regulatory T cells in long-lasting Graves disease (dated by TCRdb to the early 2020s). Notes on the research overall: Persistent Graves' disease was defined as persistently positive TSH receptor autoantibodies together with antithyroid drug treatment for over 5 years. Patients with persistent Graves' disease were compared with patients with newly diagnosed Graves' disease using TCR sequencing and RNA sequencing of peripheral blood. The study was conducted in China and was registered as a clinical trial. A total of around 33 samples underwent TCR sequencing, from roughly 13 patients with persistent Graves' disease and 20 or so patients with newly diagnosed Graves' disease. On average, persistent Graves' disease patients in the clinical cohort had been on antithyroid drugs for eight to twelve years.

The library was obtained by multiplex PCR. Sequencing used an Illumina HiSeq 4000. TCR beta libraries were built with iRepertoire HTBI primers and Arm-PCR amplification of CDR3 regions. Before sequencing, the PCR products went through gel purification. The authors processed their data as follows. Gene usage analysis of CDR3 amino acid clonotypes relied on the roughly 67 TRBV and 13 to 15 TRBJ segments identified across samples. COPE and FqMerger were used to merge filtered high-quality paired reads into contigs. Contigs were aligned with BLAST to IMGT TRBV, TRBD and TRBJ reference genes, and CDR3 was defined per IMGT. Any clonotype with a frequency above 0.1% was classified as a highly expanded clone. Shannon entropy was used to measure repertoire diversity, and the Gini coefficient was used to measure V-J evenness. Clonotypes shared by more than one individual were considered public. Clones were called with MiXCR by TCRdb after fastp trimmed the public reads at Q25, and only in-frame beta chains were retained. Every CDR3 protein is listed once, alongside the most common genes and DNA of its rows. The V and J calls were determined by TCRdb, not by the authors. The sample yields more than 650,000 distinct CDR3 sequences; roughly 30% were counted once. Around 40% of the sample rests with the top ten.

The germline V gene specifies MDHEN as CDR1 and SYDVKM as CDR2. Cut back by 9 bases and 13 bases, the V and J ends lie 16 bases apart. The cysteine opens and the phenylalanine closes a CDR3 of 12 amino acids. Just the 36-base CDR3 DNA is kept, in frame starting at base 1. Paper-wide results and their limitations: The study examined only peripheral blood because the primary lesion, thyroid tissue, could not be accessed. The authors noted that the small sample size was a limitation that may lower accuracy. Only the TCR beta chain was sequenced and analyzed. Patients with persistent disease shared more public clonotypes (about 2,900) than newly diagnosed patients did (nearly 1,000). Persistent disease showed preferential use of TRBV28, TRBJ1-2 and TRBJ2-5, whereas newly diagnosed disease favored TRBV20-1 and TRBJ2-1. Persistent Graves' disease patients showed lower TCR Shannon entropy and fewer highly expanded clones than newly diagnosed patients, suggesting clonal expansion.

The sequence was collected from a female donor with Graves disease. The sequences come from peripheral blood mononuclear cells (PBMCs), collected when the disease was refractory, from a patient treated with antithyroid drugs. The chain couples TRBV28 to TRBJ1-6; no D segment can be confidently identified. This receptor carries the CDR3 CASTLPGRPLHF. The DNA sequence is given as TGTGCCAGTACTCTCCCCGGTAGGCCCCTCCACTTT.